What follows are 2 T cell receptor beta chains derived from one specimen sequenced in a study of blood T cells in healthy people across ages. A J-beta primer mix and a sample-barcoded 5' primer were used in a second PCR of roughly 7 to 12 cycles. TCRdb reprocessed the 5' RACE reads via MiXCR and lists one record per CDR3 protein. Here the sample spans roughly 1.5 million distinct CDR3 sequences, under 55% being singletons. Sequencing was done on a sample of blood. These receptors came from a woman aged 18-29 years in good health.

The chain carries TRBV7-9 and TRBJ2-4, with D perhaps matching TRBD1 (5 bases). The J call may be incorrect, as the DNA end agrees better with TRBJ2-7. CDR3 length: 15 residues. The germline V gene encodes CDR1 SEHNR and CDR2 FQNEAQ (reference sequence). The CDR3 loop reads CASSATQVGTYEQYF. The CDR3 nucleotides read TGTGCCAGCAGCGCCACACAGGTTGGCACCTACGAGCAGTACTTC.

The J gene is TRBJ2-2, the V gene TRBV5-6; D could derive from TRBD1 or TRBD2 (5 bases each). CDR1 and CDR2 from the germline V gene are SGHDT and YYEEEE. Trimming shortened V by 4 bases and J by 3 bases, and 16 bases separated the two germline ends. This CDR3 contains 16 residues. The CDR3 protein is CASSQTPGRYTGELFF. CDR3 bases: TGTGCCAGCAGCCAGACGCCGGGACGGTACACCGGGGAGCTGTTTTTT.